This T cell receptor beta chain was obtained from a study of metastatic and nonmetastatic thyroid tumors. Overall study context: Malignant and benign thyroid patients had repertoires compared in peripheral blood and tumor or nodule tissue. The study's findings and limits: Compared with benign nodules, malignant thyroid tumors were reported to have significantly higher TCR beta diversity in both blood and tumor.

Prior to thyroid surgery, none of the patients had received any treatment. MiXCR was used by TCRdb to re-call the PCR reads. The sample records approximately 4,000 clones, 30% to 45% being singletons. Comments on this clone: Its antigen remains unidentified.

This CDR3 is built from 15 residues. V lost 7 bases, J lost 4 bases, and 17 bases lay in between. Germline V gene data show CDR1 as MNHNS and CDR2 as SASEGT. The TCR was taken from a male donor with papillary thyroid cancer or a benign thyroid nodule (not recorded which). Some clones in this sample may be carry-over from other donors' samples. What was sequenced was tumor tissue. The V call is TRBV6-1, the J call TRBJ1-5; no firm D call. The CDR3 DNA reads as TGTGCCAGCACCCCCATCTGGGCTGGGAATCAGCCCCAGCATTTT. This sequence encodes CASTPIWAGNQPQHF.